The 15 T cell receptor beta chains below come from one sample, sequenced in a study of cytomegalovirus exposure and HLA in healthy donors (dated by TCRdb to about 2017). Library construction relied on the immunoSEQ multiplex PCR assay. A mixture of 60 forward primers for TCR Vbeta segments and 13 reverse primers for TCR Jbeta segments was used in the multiplex PCR. The source is immuneACCESS, and TCRdb retained only in-frame sequences with V and J called. Part of the clones is not carried over; for the studies checked, unresolved V genes explain less than half of this, and the remainder is unexplained. The sample table holds 95,000 to 150,000 clones. The leading ten clones occupy 2.2% of the sample. The source material was PBMCs. Source of these receptors: a man aged 35 to 55 in good health and CMV-seronegative.

The V call is TRBV5-8, the J call TRBJ2-5, with TRBD2 matching 14 bases. V lost 5 bases, J lost 5 bases, and 5 bases stayed unmatched. The CDR3 is 15 residues long. In germline, CDR1 is SGHTS, CDR2 YDEGEE. DNA for the CDR3: TGTGCCAGCAGGACTAGCGGGAGGGCCGGGGAGACCCAGTACTTC. This encodes CASRTSGRAGETQYF.

The genes are TRBV11-2 and TRBJ1-6; TRBD1 aligns across 10 bases. This CDR3 contains 16 residues. Germline V lookup: CDR1 SGHAT, CDR2 FQNNGV. V shed 4 bases and J 6 bases; nucleotides not matched to a gene: 6. The CDR3 is CASSSPWTGGNSPLHF. For the CDR3, the DNA is TGTGCCAGCAGCTCGCCTTGGACAGGGGGTAATTCACCCCTCCACTTT.

This chain joins TRBV18 and TRBJ2-1; 7 bases line up with TRBD1. Trimming removed 2 bases from V and 2 bases from J; junction bases left unmatched: 3. The CDR3 totals 15 residues. The germline V gene has CDR1 KGHSH and CDR2 LQKENI. The CDR3 here is CASSPRQGAYNEQFF. The CDR3 nucleotides are TGTGCCAGCTCACCAAGGCAGGGGGCCTACAATGAGCAGTTCTTC.

The CDR3, as DNA: TGTGCCAGCAGTTACTCTTGGCCAGAGAACACTGAAGCTTTCTTT. Translation gives CASSYSWPENTEAFF. The chain is built from TRBV6-5 and TRBJ1-1; D gene ambiguous. Looked up from germline, CDR1 is MNHEY and CDR2 is SVGAGI. Trimming removed 0 bases at V and 1 base at J, with 9 bases between. This CDR3 has 15 residues.

The chain uses TRBV18 and TRBJ1-5; 8 bases agree with TRBD1. This CDR3 has 13 residues. The V gene's germline CDR1 is KGHSH and CDR2 LQKENI. V gave up 3 bases and J gave up 11 bases; unmatched junction bases: 6. The CDR3 is CASSPQGARAQHF. CDR3 sequence (DNA): TGTGCCAGCTCACCTCAGGGGGCTCGGGCCCAGCATTTT. The entire variable domain, with the rest obtained from reference TRBV18 and TRBJ1-5, is as follows: NAGVMQNPRHLVRRRGQEARLRCSPMKGHSHVYWYRQLPEEGLKFMVYLQKENIIDESGMPKERFSAEFPKEGPSILRIQQVVRGDSAAYFCASSPQGARAQHFGDGTRLSIL.

The genes are TRBV5-5 and TRBJ2-3; D remains unclear. The germline V gene encodes CDR1 SGHKS and CDR2 YYEKEE (reference sequence). The CDR3 runs to 12 residues. V shed 4 bases and J shed 0 bases, with 3 bases lying between them. The CDR3: CASSTSTDTQYF. The CDR3 region has the DNA TGTGCCAGCAGCACTAGCACAGATACGCAGTATTTT.

The V and J genes are TRBV11-2 and TRBJ2-1, with 7 nucleotides matching TRBD2. V shed 5 bases and J 0 bases; nucleotides not matched to a gene: 10. The CDR3 extends over 17 amino acids. Germline V gene lookup returns CDR1 SGHAT and CDR2 FQNNGV. The CDR3 spells CASSPGVRESSYNEQFF. The CDR3 region has the DNA TGTGCCAGCAGCCCCGGGGTGCGGGAGAGCTCCTACAATGAGCAGTTCTTC.

The chain uses TRBV10-3 and TRBJ1-5; 9 positions agree with TRBD1. Germline-derived CDR1 and CDR2 are ENHRY and SYGVKD. The V gene end was trimmed by 6 bases and the J gene end by 5 bases; junction bases not matched to a gene: 5. CDR3 size: 14 residues. The DNA for the CDR3 is TGTGCCATCAGCCCCGGACAGGGGTATCAGCCCCAGCATTTT. Translated: CAISPGQGYQPQHF.

V usage is TRBV6-1 and J usage is TRBJ1-5; unclear D gene. The CDR3 spans 14 residues. The germline gives CDR1 MNHNS, CDR2 SASEGT. V shed 5 bases and J shed 1 base, with 9 bases lying between them. The CDR3 loop is CASSRTYSNQPQHF. The CDR3 DNA sequence: TGTGCCAGCAGTCGTACTTACAGCAATCAGCCCCAGCATTTT.

The V and J genes are TRBV5-1 and TRBJ2-1, with D possibly TRBD2 on 5 matching bases. The CDR3 contains 15 residues. Trimming took off 6 bases at V and 1 base at J, with 14 bases between the two ends. Germline V lookup: CDR1 SGHRS, CDR2 YFSETQ. Written as DNA, the CDR3 is TGCGCCAGCACCCGGAGTCCGGGATCCTACAATGAGCAGTTCTTC. This translates into CASTRSPGSYNEQFF.

The chain uses TRBV19 and TRBJ2-1, with a possible D match to TRBD1 (6 bases). With 4 bases removed from V and 7 bases from J, the gap between germline ends came to 20 bases. Germline CDR1 reads LNHDA; CDR2 reads SQIVND (reference sequence). This CDR3 has 16 residues. CDR3 region: CASSRETGPSLNEQFF. CDR3 nucleotides: TGTGCCAGTAGTAGGGAGACAGGACCGAGCCTTAATGAGCAGTTCTTC.

This chain uses TRBV11-3 with TRBJ2-7; 7 nucleotides match TRBD1. The CDR3 extends over 12 amino acids. The germline V gene encodes CDR1 SGHNT and CDR2 YENEEA. Germline trimming cut 5 bases from V and 6 bases from J; bases unmatched to any gene: 4. CDR3 sequence: CASSHSGGEQYF. CDR3 DNA sequence: TGTGCCAGCAGCCACTCAGGGGGCGAGCAGTACTTC.

The chain employs TRBV30 and TRBJ2-7, with TRBD2 matching over 11 bases. CDR3 size: 19 residues. With 3 bases clipped from V and 6 bases from J, the junction kept 22 bases outside the gene matches. The germline V gene has CDR1 GTSNPN and CDR2 SVGIG (reference sequence). CDR3 coding DNA: TGTGCCTGGAGGGCCCTCGGGCTAGCGGGAGGAGGGGGGCGAGGCGAGCAGTACTTC. The encoded protein is CAWRALGLAGGGGRGEQYF.

V usage is TRBV4-1 and J usage is TRBJ2-7; a possible D gene is TRBD1 (6 bases). Germline-derived CDR1 and CDR2 are MGHRA and YSYEKL. This CDR3 region has 15 residues. V lost 1 base, J lost 5 bases, and 15 bases lay in between. CDR3 protein: CASSQGPGVAHEQYF. The CDR3 DNA reads as TGCGCCAGCAGCCAAGGTCCAGGGGTCGCCCACGAGCAGTACTTC.

V gene TRBV10-2 combines with J gene TRBJ2-4; 7 bases agree with TRBD2. The CDR3 totals 15 residues. Losses at the gene ends were 4 bases for V and 3 bases for J; bases not matched to a gene: 6. Germline CDR1 and CDR2: WSHSY and SAAADI. CDR3 bases: TGCGCCAGCAGTGTTTTTACGGGGGGCAAAAACATTCAGTACTTC. Encoded protein: CASSVFTGGKNIQYF.